The 6 T cell receptor beta chains below were found in one sample sequenced in a study of shared clonotypes between healthy human individuals. The method was immunoSEQ multiplex PCR; TCRdb's version includes in-frame clones alone and lacks a portion of them. The sample contains 1 million to 1.2 million clones, 60% to 80% of which appear only once. The sequenced material came from memory CD4+ T cells from PBMCs. The subset here: CD45RA-negative fraction. The receptors stem from a man between 18 and 29 years old in good health. Some clones in this sample may be carry-over from other donors' samples.

This clone has more than one count but fewer than ten. As DNA, the CDR3 is TGCGCCAGCGGTTCCCGATTGGGCGCGAACACCGGGGAGCTGTTTTTT. Its translation: CASGSRLGANTGELFF. The chain combines TRBV5-1 with TRBJ2-2; D gene ambiguous. Between the trimmed V and J ends, which lost 7 bases and 0 bases, there was a span of 16 bases. In germline, CDR1 is SGHRS, CDR2 YFSETQ. The CDR3 contains 16 residues.

The V and J genes are TRBV6-5 and TRBJ2-5; D remains unclear. Judging by the DNA end, TRBJ2-7 fits better; the J call may be wrong. CDR3 length: 12 amino acids. The V gene's germline CDR1 is MNHEY and CDR2 SVGAGI. CDR3 sequence: CASSPRTGEQYF. The CDR3 DNA is TGTGCCAGCAGCCCGCGGACCGGCGAGCAGTACTTC.

This chain joins TRBV21-1 and TRBJ2-1; the D call of TRBD2 is as the table states it, not checked on the DNA. TRBV21-1 constitutes a pseudogene. This CDR3 is built from 18 residues. The CDR3 loop is CASSKEDGTSGRSDEQFF. The CDR3 DNA reads as TGTGCCAGCAGCAAAGAGGACGGGACTAGCGGGAGATCTGATGAGCAGTTCTTC.

J is TRBJ1-5 and V is TRBV28, with a weak D call TRBD1 (6 bases). The CDR3 is 13 amino acids. Deletions cut 6 bases from V and 5 bases from J, with 11 bases between. Germline loops: CDR1 MDHEN, CDR2 SYDVKM. The CDR3 DNA is TGTGCCAGCAGACAGGGAACGTATCAGCCCCAGCATTTT. It encodes CASRQGTYQPQHF.

This rearrangement joins TRBV5-4 to TRBJ2-5; TRBD1 agrees at 9 bases. The CDR3 spans 15 residues. J lost 5 bases, V lost 4 bases, and 9 bases had no gene match. Germline CDR1 and CDR2: SGHNT and YYREEE (reference sequence). This chain's CDR3 is CASSTTQGAGETQYF. The CDR3 DNA follows: TGTGCCAGCAGCACAACACAGGGGGCGGGGGAGACCCAGTACTTC.

This chain joins TRBV5-1 and TRBJ2-5, with D perhaps matching TRBD1 (5 bases). The CDR3 is made up of 15 amino acids. The germline gives CDR1 SGHRS, CDR2 YFSETQ. Trimming stripped 0 bases from V and 5 bases from J, with 14 bases between. CDR3 sequence reads: CASSLAAAPGETQYF. CDR3 coding DNA: TGCGCCAGCAGCTTGGCCGCGGCCCCAGGGGAGACCCAGTACTTC.